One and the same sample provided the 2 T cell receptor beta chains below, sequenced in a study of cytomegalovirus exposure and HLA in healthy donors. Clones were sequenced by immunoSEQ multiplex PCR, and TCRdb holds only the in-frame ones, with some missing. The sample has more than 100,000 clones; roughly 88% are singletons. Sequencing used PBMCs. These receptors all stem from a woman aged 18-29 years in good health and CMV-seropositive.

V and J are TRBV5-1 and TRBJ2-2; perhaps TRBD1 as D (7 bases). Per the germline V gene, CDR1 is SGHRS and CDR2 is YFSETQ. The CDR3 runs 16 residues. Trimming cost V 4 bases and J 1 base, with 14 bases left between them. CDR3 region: CASSPIQGGNTGELFF. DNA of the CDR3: TGCGCCAGCAGCCCGATCCAGGGGGGGAACACCGGGGAGCTGTTTTTT. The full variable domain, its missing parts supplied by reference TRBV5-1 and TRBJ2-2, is KAGVTQTPRYLIKTRGQQVTLSCSPISGHRSVSWYQQTPGQGLQFLFEYFSETQRNKGNFPGRFSGRQFSNSRSEMNVSTLELGDSALYLCASSPIQGGNTGELFFGEGSRLTVL.

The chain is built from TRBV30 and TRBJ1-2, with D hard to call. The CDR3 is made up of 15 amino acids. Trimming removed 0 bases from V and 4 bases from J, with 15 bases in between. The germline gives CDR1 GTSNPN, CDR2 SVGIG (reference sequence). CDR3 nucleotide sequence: TGTGCCTGGAGTGTACTCTCCTCCACTTTCTATGGCTACACCTTC. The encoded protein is CAWSVLSSTFYGYTF.